This entry lists 12 T cell receptor beta chains sequenced from one sample in a study of neurological immune-mediated disorders. TCRdb redid the calling of the 5' RACE reads with MiXCR, one entry per CDR3 protein. The sample holds some 46,000 distinct CDR3 sequences, 4.5% seen once. The sequenced material came from PBMCs. These receptors originate from an older woman with multiple sclerosis.

A note on this clonotype: A much larger clone differs by one base, so this may be a read error. The chain couples TRBV5-6 to TRBJ1-5; D call uncertain. Looked up from germline, CDR1 is SGHDT and CDR2 is YYEEEE. The CDR3 is 12 amino acids. The CDR3 loop is CAGSWAGQPQHF. The CDR3 nucleotides read TGTGCCGGCAGCTGGGCCGGTCAGCCCCAGCATTTT.

The table lists this clonotype with many counts. The V gene is TRBV20-1, the J gene TRBJ1-4, with TRBD1 matching 8 bases. This CDR3 has 14 amino acids. Germline assignment: CDR1 DFQATT and CDR2 SNEGSKA (reference sequence). The V gene end was trimmed by 6 bases and the J gene end by 10 bases; junction bases not matched to a gene: 13. CDR3 sequence reads: CSASPGQARGKLFF. The CDR3 DNA follows: TGCAGTGCCTCTCCGGGACAGGCGCGTGGAAAACTGTTTTTT.

The chain joins TRBV7-9 to TRBJ2-7; TRBD1 aligns across 10 bases. CDR3 length: 14 amino acids. J lost 5 bases, V lost 5 bases, and 6 bases had no gene match. Germline V gene lookup returns CDR1 SEHNR and CDR2 FQNEAQ (reference sequence). CDR3 sequence reads: CASSLGQGMNEQYF. The CDR3, as DNA: TGTGCCAGCAGCCTGGGACAGGGGATGAACGAGCAGTACTTC.

This clonotype occurred many times. The rearrangement links TRBV9 to TRBJ2-5; 7 bases align to TRBD2. The CDR3 contains 16 residues. The ends lost 0 bases at V and 1 base at J; junction bases unmatched: 6. Germline CDR1 reads SGDLS; CDR2 reads YYNGEE. Here the CDR3 DNA reads TGTGCCAGCAGCGTAGAACCCCGACTAGCCCAAGAGACCCAGTACTTC. Amino acid sequence: CASSVEPRLAQETQYF.

This clonotype showed up many times. This chain uses TRBV7-3 with TRBJ2-3; no definite D call. Germline V gene lookup returns CDR1 SGHTA and CDR2 FQGTGA. V gave up 4 bases and J gave up 2 bases, with 13 bases separating them. This CDR3 spans 15 amino acids. The CDR3 bases are TGTGCCAGCAGCTCCCGTGGCCACGACACAGATACGCAGTATTTT. It is translated as CASSSRGHDTDTQYF.

This sequence joins TRBV20-1 and TRBJ1-1; D is undetermined. Trimming cost V 1 base and J 0 bases, with 6 bases left between them. Germline V CDR1 and CDR2: DFQATT, SNEGSKA (reference sequence). This CDR3 has 13 residues. For the CDR3, the DNA is TGCAGTGCTAGAGGAAACATGAACACTGAAGCTTTCTTT. Residues: CSARGNMNTEAFF.

With regard to this clonotype: This may arise from a read error, as a much more abundant clone is one base away. This sequence joins TRBV6-4 and TRBJ1-1; the D gene is possibly TRBD1 (5 bases). Germline V gives CDR1 MRHNA, CDR2 SNTAGT. This CDR3 is built from 14 residues. CDR3 nucleotides: TGTGTCAGCAGTGTGGACATCCAGTCCGCTGAAGCTTTCTTT. Protein: CVSSVDIQSAEAFF.

This clonotype has a handful of counts. The V gene is TRBV12-3 or TRBV12-4, the J gene TRBJ1-1; D gene unclear. The CDR3 length is 14 residues. V lost 2 bases and J lost 0, with 7 bases in between. The CDR3 here is CASSLRGLNTEAFF. The DNA for the CDR3 is TGTGCCAGCAGTTTAAGAGGGTTGAACACTGAAGCTTTCTTT.

This clonotype was found many times. The chain is built from TRBV29-1 and TRBJ1-1; TRBD1 aligns across 7 bases. V trimming: 7 bases; J trimming: 1 base; junction bases outside the gene matches: 9. Looked up from germline, CDR1 is SQVTM and CDR2 is ANQGSEA. This CDR3 is built from 14 residues. The CDR3 protein is CSGRRQGRNTEAFF. The CDR3, as DNA: TGCAGCGGCCGTAGACAGGGTCGGAACACTGAAGCTTTCTTT.

V gene TRBV6-4 combines with J gene TRBJ2-1; 8 nucleotides match TRBD2. Germline CDR1 reads MRHNA; CDR2 reads SNTAGT. Trimming at V came to 4 bases and at J to 5 bases, leaving 4 bases not matched to a gene. This CDR3 spans 14 amino acids. The CDR3 region has the DNA TGTGCCAGCAGTGCTGAACTAGCGGACAATGAGCAGTTCTTC. This sequence encodes CASSAELADNEQFF.

This clonotype was picked up a small number of times. The V gene is TRBV7-8, the J gene TRBJ1-5; 7 bases are a match to TRBD1. J was trimmed by 5 bases and V by 0 bases; bases with no gene match: 10. CDR1 is SGHVS, CDR2 FQNEAQ, per germline. The CDR3 has 17 residues. In nucleotides, the CDR3 is TGTGCCAGCAGCTTAGCGCGGGGACAGCTAGGAGATCAGCCCCAGCATTTT. Residues: CASSLARGQLGDQPQHF.

This clonotype has just a few counts. This rearrangement joins TRBV18 to TRBJ2-3; D is unresolved. This CDR3 contains 14 residues. The V and J ends lost 1 base and 4 bases respectively, with 9 bases between them. The germline CDR1 and CDR2 sequences are KGHSH and LQKENI. For the CDR3, the DNA is TGTGCCAGCTCACCACTAGTTGGGTCAGATACGCAGTATTTT. It is translated as CASSPLVGSDTQYF.